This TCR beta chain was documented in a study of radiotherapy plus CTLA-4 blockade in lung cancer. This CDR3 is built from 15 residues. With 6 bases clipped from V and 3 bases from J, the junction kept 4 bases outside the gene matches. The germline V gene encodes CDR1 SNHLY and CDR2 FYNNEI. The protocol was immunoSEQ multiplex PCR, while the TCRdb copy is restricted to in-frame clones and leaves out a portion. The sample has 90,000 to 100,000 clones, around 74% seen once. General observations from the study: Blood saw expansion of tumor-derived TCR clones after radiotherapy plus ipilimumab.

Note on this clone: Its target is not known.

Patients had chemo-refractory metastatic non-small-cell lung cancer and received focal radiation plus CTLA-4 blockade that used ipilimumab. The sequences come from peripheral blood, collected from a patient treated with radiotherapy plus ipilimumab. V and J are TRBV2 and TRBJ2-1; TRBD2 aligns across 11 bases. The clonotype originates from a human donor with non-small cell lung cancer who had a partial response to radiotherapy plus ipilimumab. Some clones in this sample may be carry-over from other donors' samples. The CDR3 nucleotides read TGTGCCAGCAGGGGGGGGACTAGCGGCTACAATGAGCAGTTCTTC. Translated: CASRGGTSGYNEQFF.